The 24 T cell receptor beta chains in this list originate from one sample, sequenced in a study of shared clonotypes between healthy human individuals. The data were produced by immunoSEQ multiplex PCR, yet TCRdb's version contains in-frame clones alone and is incomplete. The sample includes about 600,000 clones, roughly 97% of them seen just once. Sequenced input: naive CD4+ T cells sorted from blood. The subset is: CD45RA+ positively selected. The receptors shown here come from a woman aged 30 to 39 in good health.

This chain's CDR3 is CAWSPALLAGGRGNEQYF. Here the CDR3 DNA reads TGTGCCTGGAGTCCCGCCTTACTAGCGGGAGGGAGGGGGAACGAGCAGTACTTC. The rearrangement joins TRBV30 to TRBJ2-7, with TRBD2 matching 13 bases. Germline V gives CDR1 GTSNPN, CDR2 SVGIG (reference sequence). CDR3 size: 18 residues. V shed 2 bases and J 5 bases; nucleotides not matched to a gene: 15.

The rearrangement links TRBV4-1 to TRBJ2-7, with D perhaps TRBD2 (5 bases). V lost 0 bases and J lost 6, with 9 bases in between. Germline V gene lookup returns CDR1 MGHRA and CDR2 YSYEKL. The CDR3 totals 13 residues. The CDR3 DNA reads as TGCGCCAGCAGCCAAGATAAGAGGGCCGAGCAGTACTTC. Translation gives CASSQDKRAEQYF.

In DNA form, the CDR3 reads TGCGCCAGCAGCTTAGGGGGAGGGCCCCCCGGGGAGCTGTTTTTT. It yields the protein CASSLGGGPPGELFF. The chain carries TRBV5-1 and TRBJ2-2; perhaps TRBD2 as D (7 bases). The germline gives CDR1 SGHRS, CDR2 YFSETQ. CDR3 length: 15 amino acids. Trimming removed 2 bases from V and 6 bases from J, with 14 bases in between. Full variable domain (missing parts from reference TRBV5-1 and TRBJ2-2): KAGVTQTPRYLIKTRGQQVTLSCSPISGHRSVSWYQQTPGQGLQFLFEYFSETQRNKGNFPGRFSGRQFSNSRSEMNVSTLELGDSALYLCASSLGGGPPGELFFGEGSRLTVL.

The J gene is TRBJ2-3, the V gene TRBV19, with 13 bases fitting TRBD2. The V gene end was trimmed by 5 bases and the J gene end by 9 bases; junction bases not matched to a gene: 8. This CDR3 has 15 amino acids. Germline CDR1 reads LNHDA; CDR2 reads SQIVND (reference sequence). CDR3 region: CASSPTSGRAGTQYF. The CDR3 DNA is TGTGCCAGTAGTCCAACTAGCGGGAGGGCGGGCACGCAGTATTTT.

This rearrangement joins TRBV7-2 to TRBJ1-5; no clear D. Germline lookup yields CDR1 SGHTA and CDR2 FQGNSA. This CDR3 is 15 amino acids long. Trimming shortened V by 1 base and J by 5 bases, and 12 bases separated the two germline ends. Here the CDR3 DNA reads TGTGCCAGCAGCTTAGTATCCCTCAATTATCAGCCCCAGCATTTT. This codes for CASSLVSLNYQPQHF.

The V call is TRBV18, the J call TRBJ1-4; weak D call: TRBD1 (5 bases). The CDR3 sequence is 13 residues long. Trimming stripped 5 bases from V and 4 bases from J, with 8 bases between. Germline V lookup: CDR1 KGHSH, CDR2 LQKENI. The chain's CDR3 is CASSGGYNEKLFF. The CDR3 DNA follows: TGTGCCAGCTCAGGGGGATATAATGAAAAACTGTTTTTT. The full variable domain, with the rest looked up from reference TRBV18 and TRBJ1-4, is NAGVMQNPRHLVRRRGQEARLRCSPMKGHSHVYWYRQLPEEGLKFMVYLQKENIIDESGMPKERFSAEFPKEGPSILRIQQVVRGDSAAYFCASSGGYNEKLFFGSGTQLSVL.

The rearrangement links TRBV7-9 to TRBJ2-1, with TRBD1 matching over 9 bases. Germline values: CDR1 SEHNR, CDR2 FQNEAQ (reference sequence). The CDR3 runs 17 residues. J lost 5 bases, V lost 5 bases, and 13 bases had no gene match. Written as DNA, the CDR3 is TGTGCCAGCAGCACCAGGACAGGGGATCTAAAGCACAATGAGCAGTTCTTC. Amino acid sequence: CASSTRTGDLKHNEQFF.

V and J are TRBV27 and TRBJ1-5; D is unclear. Trimming took off 5 bases at V and 7 bases at J, with 12 bases between the two ends. The V gene's germline CDR1 is MNHEY and CDR2 SMNVEV (reference sequence). The CDR3 runs to 13 residues. The CDR3: CASSLQPGQPQHF. Written as DNA, the CDR3 is TGTGCCAGCAGTCTCCAGCCGGGCCAGCCCCAGCATTTT.

Note on this clone: A read error may account for a junction end that differs from germline. J is TRBJ2-1 and V is TRBV6-6; 7 nucleotides align to TRBD1. In germline, CDR1 is MNHNY, CDR2 SVGAGI (reference sequence). The CDR3 consists of 16 residues. The CDR3 sequence: CASSYSGQTLTNEQFF. In nucleotides, the CDR3 is TGTGCCAGCAGCTACTCGGGACAGACGTTGACCAATGAGCAGTTCTTC.

This chain uses TRBV6-1 with TRBJ1-2; the D gene is possibly TRBD1 (6 bases). This CDR3 contains 13 residues. Trimming took off 6 bases at V and 1 base at J, with 9 bases between the two ends. The germline V gene encodes CDR1 MNHNS and CDR2 SASEGT. The CDR3: CASRTGNNYGYTF. The CDR3 bases are TGTGCCAGCAGAACAGGGAATAACTATGGCTACACCTTC.

This clone has just one count. V usage is TRBV27 and J usage is TRBJ1-5, with 7 positions matching TRBD1. V lost 6 bases to trimming and J lost 2 bases; unmatched junction nucleotides: 1. The CDR3 is made up of 13 amino acids. Germline values: CDR1 MNHEY, CDR2 SMNVEV (reference sequence). The CDR3 spells CASSDRGNQPQHF. The DNA for the CDR3 is TGTGCCAGCAGCGACAGGGGCAATCAGCCCCAGCATTTT.

In this sample, this clone turned up once. V gene TRBV2 combines with J gene TRBJ2-4; 8 nucleotides match TRBD1. The trim removed 1 base at V and 7 bases at J, leaving 0 bases unmatched. Germline CDR1 reads SNHLY; CDR2 reads FYNNEI. This CDR3 region has 13 residues. Here the CDR3 reads CASSEDRGNIQYF. The CDR3, as DNA: TGTGCCAGCAGTGAAGACAGGGGGAACATTCAGTACTTC.

The chain couples TRBV10-1 to TRBJ2-3; weak D call: TRBD2 (6 bases). This CDR3 has 15 residues. Germline V gene lookup returns CDR1 WNHNN and CDR2 SYGVQD (reference sequence). The ends were cut back, 3 bases at V and 3 bases at J, with 13 bases in the middle. The CDR3 DNA reads as TGCGCCAGCAGTGAAAACCCTAGCGTGACAGATACGCAGTATTTT. Translation gives CASSENPSVTDTQYF.

The rearrangement links TRBV6-1 to TRBJ1-1; D not certain. V was pared by 3 bases and J by 1 base, with 15 bases between. Germline V gene sequence: CDR1 MNHNS, CDR2 SASEGT. This CDR3 has 16 residues. CDR3 sequence (DNA): TGTGCCAGCAGTGACATTATTCAACTCAAGAACACTGAAGCTTTCTTT. This encodes CASSDIIQLKNTEAFF.

This chain joins TRBV2 and TRBJ2-3; 7 bases are shared with TRBD1. Germline-derived CDR1 and CDR2 are SNHLY and FYNNEI. V was pared by 5 bases and J by 2 bases, with 10 bases of the junction left unmatched. The CDR3 sequence is 16 residues long. CDR3 coding DNA: TGTGCCAGCAGTCGTAGGACAGGAACCTTCACAGATACGCAGTATTTT. Residues: CASSRRTGTFTDTQYF.

The gene calls are TRBV9 and TRBJ2-1; 10 nucleotides line up with TRBD1. The V segment lost 0 bases and the J segment 7 bases; nucleotides outside the gene matches: 1. This CDR3 comprises 14 residues. Germline loops: CDR1 SGDLS, CDR2 YYNGEE. CDR3 amino acids: CASSVGDRGNEQFF. DNA of the CDR3: TGTGCCAGCAGCGTAGGGGACAGGGGAAATGAGCAGTTCTTC.

This clone was counted once. The rearrangement joins TRBV4-1 to TRBJ1-1; no clear D. The length of the CDR3 is 16 residues. Trimming left V 0 bases short and J 12 bases short, with 23 bases between. In germline, CDR1 is MGHRA, CDR2 YSYEKL. The CDR3 spells CASSQEKGRLGRRTFF. The CDR3 DNA follows: TGCGCCAGCAGCCAAGAAAAAGGCCGGTTGGGCAGGCGAACTTTCTTT.

This clone came up once. Other DNA variants within this sample encode the same CDR3. This chain links TRBV6-1 with TRBJ2-3; maybe TRBD1 (5 bases). V was shortened by 1 base and J by 9 bases, with 8 bases between the two germline ends. Germline V gene lookup returns CDR1 MNHNS and CDR2 SASEGT. The CDR3 extends over 12 amino acids. The CDR3 is CASSEGQRTQYF. CDR3 bases: TGTGCCAGCAGTGAAGGACAGAGGACGCAGTATTTT.

The chain joins TRBV19 to TRBJ2-3; no reliable D call. V lost 2 bases and J 2 bases, leaving 5 bases between the germline ends. CDR3 length: 13 residues. Germline values: CDR1 LNHDA, CDR2 SQIVND (reference sequence). The CDR3 DNA reads TGTGCCAGTAGTATACTGACCACAGATACGCAGTATTTT. Translating gives CASSILTTDTQYF.

V gene TRBV6-1 combines with J gene TRBJ2-7, with D tentatively TRBD1 (6 bases). The CDR3 covers 15 residues. Per the germline V gene, CDR1 is MNHNS and CDR2 is SASEGT. Trimming removed 6 bases at V and 2 bases at J, with 17 bases between. The CDR3: CASREQWDITYEQYF. CDR3 nucleotides: TGTGCCAGCAGGGAGCAATGGGACATTACCTACGAGCAGTACTTC.

The chain joins TRBV28 to TRBJ1-6; D remains unclear. The V and J ends lost 6 bases and 12 bases respectively, with 12 bases between them. Germline assignment: CDR1 MDHEN and CDR2 SYDVKM. The CDR3 contains 12 residues. The DNA of the CDR3 is TGTGCCAGCAGCTTACCAGACGTACCCCTCCACTTT. It specifies CASSLPDVPLHF. The whole variable domain, filled in from reference TRBV28 and TRBJ1-6, reads DVKVTQSSRYLVKRTGEKVFLECVQDMDHENMFWYRQDPGLGLRLIYFSYDVKMKEKGDIPEGYSVSREKKERFSLILESASTNQTSMYLCASSLPDVPLHFGNGTRLTVT.

The V and J genes are TRBV11-2 and TRBJ1-1; 9 nucleotides match TRBD1. Germline trimming cut 5 bases from V and 1 base from J; bases unmatched to any gene: 11. CDR1 and CDR2 (germline): SGHAT, FQNNGV. CDR3 size: 17 residues. The CDR3 loop reads CASSPGSAGQGNTEAFF. The CDR3 nucleotides read TGTGCCAGCAGCCCGGGGAGTGCGGGACAGGGGAACACTGAAGCTTTCTTT.

The genes are TRBV29-1 and TRBJ2-5; D unclear. The length of the CDR3 is 12 residues. V lost 3 bases and J lost 2, with 7 bases in between. Germline V gives CDR1 SQVTM, CDR2 ANQGSEA. CDR3 bases: TGCAGCGTTGACCTCCATCAAGAGACCCAGTACTTC. Its translation: CSVDLHQETQYF.

Here the CDR3 DNA reads TGTGCCAGCAGTTACCGGCAGGTTAATCAGCCCCAGCATTTT. This gives the protein CASSYRQVNQPQHF. The chain couples TRBV6-6 to TRBJ1-5; D ambiguous. CDR3 length equals 14 residues. Trimming pared 2 bases from V and 4 bases from J, leaving 9 bases between. Germline V lookup: CDR1 MNHNY, CDR2 SVGAGI (reference sequence).